The source of this TCR beta chain is a study of Ad26.COV2.S vaccination and SARS-CoV-2 variants. Specified treatment: some 20 received Ad26.COV2.S at low or high dose, single or two shots; 5 received placebo; per-sample allocation not given. Each sample was drawn 63 days after the first injection (of vaccine or placebo). Cohort 1b enrolled adults aged 18-55 years in Boston. Sequenced by immunoSEQ multiplex PCR; TCRdb stores in-frame clones only, minus some. The sample shows fewer than 900,000 clones, roughly 90% of them seen only once. The starting material was peripheral blood, obtained in a trial of Ad26.COV2.S vaccine versus placebo. This clonotype was sampled from a person aged 18-60 years who received the Ad26.COV2.S COVID-19 vaccine or a placebo.

The CDR3 here is CASSLSGLGYGYTF. For the CDR3, the DNA is TGTGCCAGCAGCTTATCAGGGTTGGGCTATGGCTACACCTTC. The chain employs TRBV7-9 and TRBJ1-2, with a tentative D call TRBD1 (5 bases). Germline V gene sequence: CDR1 SEHNR, CDR2 FQNEAQ (reference sequence). The CDR3 runs 14 residues. V lost 2 bases and J 4 bases, leaving 11 bases between the germline ends.